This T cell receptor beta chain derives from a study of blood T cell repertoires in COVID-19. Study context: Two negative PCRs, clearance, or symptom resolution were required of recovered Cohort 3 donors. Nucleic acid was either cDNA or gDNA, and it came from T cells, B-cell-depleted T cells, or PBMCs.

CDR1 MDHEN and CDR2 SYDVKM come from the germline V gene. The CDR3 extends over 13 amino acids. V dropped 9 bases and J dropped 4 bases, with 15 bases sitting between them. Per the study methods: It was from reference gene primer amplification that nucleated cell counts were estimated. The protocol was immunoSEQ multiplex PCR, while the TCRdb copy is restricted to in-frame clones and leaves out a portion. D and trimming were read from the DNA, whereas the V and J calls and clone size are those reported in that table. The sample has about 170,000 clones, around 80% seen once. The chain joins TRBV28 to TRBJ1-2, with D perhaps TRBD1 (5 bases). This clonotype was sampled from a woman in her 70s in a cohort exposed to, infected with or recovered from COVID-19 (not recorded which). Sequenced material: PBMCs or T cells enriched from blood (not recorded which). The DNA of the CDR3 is TGTGCCAGTCGCGAGACAGAGATCTATGGCTACACCTTC. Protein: CASRETEIYGYTF.